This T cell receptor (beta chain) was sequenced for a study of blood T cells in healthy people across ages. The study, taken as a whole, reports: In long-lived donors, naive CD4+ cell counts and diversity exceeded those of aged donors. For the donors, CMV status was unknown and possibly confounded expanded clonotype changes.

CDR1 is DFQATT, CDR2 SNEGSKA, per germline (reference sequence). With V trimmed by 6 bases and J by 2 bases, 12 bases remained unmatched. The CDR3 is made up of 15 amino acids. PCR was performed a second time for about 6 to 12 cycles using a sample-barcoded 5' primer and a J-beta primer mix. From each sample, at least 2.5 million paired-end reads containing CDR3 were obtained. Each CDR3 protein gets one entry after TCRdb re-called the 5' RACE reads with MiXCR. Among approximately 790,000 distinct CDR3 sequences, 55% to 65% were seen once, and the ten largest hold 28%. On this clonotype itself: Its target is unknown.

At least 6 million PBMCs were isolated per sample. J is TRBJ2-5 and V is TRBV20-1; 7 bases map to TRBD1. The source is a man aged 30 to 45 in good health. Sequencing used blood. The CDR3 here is CSAIPTGTEQETQYF. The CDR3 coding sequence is TGCAGTGCCATACCTACCGGGACAGAACAAGAGACCCAGTACTTC.